The present T cell receptor (beta chain) was sequenced within a study of cytomegalovirus exposure and HLA in healthy donors. Study-level findings and limits: Further analysis, carried out later, found HLA-associated TCR beta chains more clonally expanded than equally common other chains.

A single count supports this clone. The target antigen is unknown. The PCR used 60 Vbeta and 13 Jbeta primers. The protocol was immunoSEQ multiplex PCR, while the TCRdb copy is restricted to in-frame clones and leaves out a portion. The data show roughly 120,000 clones, roughly 60% seen once. The CDR3 is made up of 14 amino acids. Germline values: CDR1 LNHDA, CDR2 SQIVND (reference sequence). Trimming removed 5 bases from V and 5 bases from J; junction bases left unmatched: 6. Sequencing input: PBMCs. This clonotype was obtained from a man aged 35 to 55 in good health and CMV-seropositive. The rearrangement joins TRBV19 to TRBJ2-5; 9 positions match TRBD2. CDR3 in amino acids: CASSGGGAGETQYF. The CDR3 region has the DNA TGTGCCAGTAGTGGCGGGGGGGCCGGCGAGACCCAGTACTTC. The complete variable domain, with remaining parts taken from reference TRBV19 and TRBJ2-5, reads DGGITQSPKYLFRKEGQNVTLSCEQNLNHDAMYWYRQDPGQGLRLIYYSQIVNDFQKGDIAEGYSVSREKKESFPLTVTSAQKNPTAFYLCASSGGGAGETQYFGPGTRLLVL.